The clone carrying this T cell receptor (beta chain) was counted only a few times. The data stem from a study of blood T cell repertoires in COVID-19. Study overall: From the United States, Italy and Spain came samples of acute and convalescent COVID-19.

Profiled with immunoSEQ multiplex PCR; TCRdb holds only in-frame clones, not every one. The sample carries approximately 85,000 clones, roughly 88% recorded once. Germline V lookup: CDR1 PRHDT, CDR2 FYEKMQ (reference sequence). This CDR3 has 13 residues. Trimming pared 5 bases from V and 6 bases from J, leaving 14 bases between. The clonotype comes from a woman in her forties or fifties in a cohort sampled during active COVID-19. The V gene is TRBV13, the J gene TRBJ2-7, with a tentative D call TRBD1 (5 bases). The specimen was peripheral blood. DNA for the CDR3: TGTGCCAGCAGCCAACTTCCAGGGCTCGAGCAGTACTTC. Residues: CASSQLPGLEQYF.